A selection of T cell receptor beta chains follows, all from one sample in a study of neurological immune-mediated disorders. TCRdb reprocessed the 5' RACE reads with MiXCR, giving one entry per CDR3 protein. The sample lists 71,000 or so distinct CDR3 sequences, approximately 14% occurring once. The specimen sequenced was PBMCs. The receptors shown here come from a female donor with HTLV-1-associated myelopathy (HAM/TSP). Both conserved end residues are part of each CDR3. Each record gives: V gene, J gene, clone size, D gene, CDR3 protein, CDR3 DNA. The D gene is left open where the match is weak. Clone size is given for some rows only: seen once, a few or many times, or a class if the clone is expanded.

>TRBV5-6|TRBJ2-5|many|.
CASSLAGVGETQYF
TGTGCCAGCAGCTTGGCAGGGGTGGGCGAGACCCAGTACTTC
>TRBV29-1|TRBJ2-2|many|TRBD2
CSGGSPGYTGELFF
TGCAGCGGCGGGAGCCCGGGGTACACCGGGGAGCTGTTTTTT
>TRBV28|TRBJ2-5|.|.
CASSPTHPGETQYF
TGTGCCAGCAGTCCTACCCATCCGGGAGAGACCCAGTACTTC
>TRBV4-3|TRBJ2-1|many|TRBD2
CASSQDMTSGAKFF
TGCGCCAGCAGCCAAGATATGACCAGCGGGGCTAAGTTCTTC
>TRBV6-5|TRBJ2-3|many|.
CASSSGRSDTDTQYF
TGTGCCAGCAGTTCTGGCAGGTCTGACACAGATACGCAGTATTTT
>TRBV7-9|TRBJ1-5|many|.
CASSLEVNQPQHF
TGTGCCAGCAGCTTAGAGGTGAATCAGCCCCAGCATTTT
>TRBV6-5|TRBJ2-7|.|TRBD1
CASSNGGRGSQYF
TGTGCCAGCAGTAATGGGGGCAGGGGGTCCCAGTACTTC
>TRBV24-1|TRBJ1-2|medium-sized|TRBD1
CATSEGRGQAGYTF
TGTGCCACCAGTGAGGGCAGGGGGCAGGCTGGCTACACCTTC
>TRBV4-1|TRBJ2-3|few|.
CASSQVVVRQSRTDTQYF
TGCGCCAGCAGCCAAGTAGTCGTTCGACAGTCACGCACAGATACGCAGTATTTT
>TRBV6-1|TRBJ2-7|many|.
CASRTGIVYEQYF
TGTGCCAGCAGAACCGGGATCGTCTACGAGCAGTACTTC
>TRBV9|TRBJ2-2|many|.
CASSDGQGGTGELFF
TGTGCCAGCAGCGACGGGCAGGGGGGGACCGGGGAGCTGTTTTTT
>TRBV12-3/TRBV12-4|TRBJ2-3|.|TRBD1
CASSPSGQGTDTQYF
TGTGCCAGCAGCCCCTCTGGACAGGGCACAGATACGCAGTATTTT
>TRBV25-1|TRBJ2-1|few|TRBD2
CASLGTSGTSVRNEQFF
TGTGCCAGCTTGGGGACTAGCGGGACATCAGTGCGGAATGAGCAGTTCTTC
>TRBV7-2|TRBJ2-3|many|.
CASSLVSAGRTDTQYF
TGTGCCAGCAGCTTAGTGTCGGCGGGACGTACAGATACGCAGTATTTT
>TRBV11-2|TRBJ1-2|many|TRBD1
CASRPTGSHGYTF
TGTGCCAGCAGGCCGACAGGGAGCCATGGCTACACCTTC
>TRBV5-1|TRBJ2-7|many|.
CASSPGTALDEQYF
TGCGCCAGCAGCCCCGGAACTGCCCTGGACGAGCAGTACTTC
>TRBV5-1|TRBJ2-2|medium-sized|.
CASSLVQANTGELFF
TGCGCCAGCAGCTTGGTACAGGCGAACACCGGGGAGCTGTTTTTT
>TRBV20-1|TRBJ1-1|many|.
CSARRGTVVGDTEAFF
TGCAGTGCTAGGAGAGGGACGGTGGTTGGTGACACTGAAGCTTTCTTT
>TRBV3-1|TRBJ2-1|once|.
CASSQGPGWRDEQFF
TGTGCCAGCAGCCAAGGCCCAGGGTGGCGGGATGAGCAGTTCTTC
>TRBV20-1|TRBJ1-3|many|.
CSAGRSGNTIYF
TGCAGTGCTGGGCGCTCTGGAAACACCATATATTTT
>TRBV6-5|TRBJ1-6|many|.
CASSTGATVLSYNSPLHF
TGTGCCAGCAGTACGGGGGCGACAGTCCTCTCCTATAATTCACCCCTCCACTTT
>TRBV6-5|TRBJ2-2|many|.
CAELVLNTGELFF
TGTGCCGAGTTGGTTTTAAACACCGGGGAGCTGTTTTTT
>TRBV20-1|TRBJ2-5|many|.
CSARDHLETQYF
TGCAGTGCTAGGGACCACCTCGAGACCCAGTACTTC